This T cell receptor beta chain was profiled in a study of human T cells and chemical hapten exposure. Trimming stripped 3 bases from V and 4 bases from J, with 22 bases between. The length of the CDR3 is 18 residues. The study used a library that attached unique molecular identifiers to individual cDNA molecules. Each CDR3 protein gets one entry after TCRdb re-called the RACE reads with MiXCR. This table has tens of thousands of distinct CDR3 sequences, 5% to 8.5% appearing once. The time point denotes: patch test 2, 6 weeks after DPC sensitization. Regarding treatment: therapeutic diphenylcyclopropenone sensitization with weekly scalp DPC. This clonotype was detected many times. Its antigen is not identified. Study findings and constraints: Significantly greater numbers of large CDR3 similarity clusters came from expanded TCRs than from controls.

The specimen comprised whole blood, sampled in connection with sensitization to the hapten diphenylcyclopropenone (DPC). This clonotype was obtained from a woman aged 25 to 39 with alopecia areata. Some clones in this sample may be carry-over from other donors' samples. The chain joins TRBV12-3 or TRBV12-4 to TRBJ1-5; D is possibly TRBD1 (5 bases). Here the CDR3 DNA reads TGTGCCAGCAGTTTGTATTGGGACTATAAACTCCTAAATCAGCCCCAGCATTTT. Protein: CASSLYWDYKLLNQPQHF.